This T cell receptor (beta chain) derives from a study of T cell repertoires in cytomegalovirus infection. The study's findings and limits: HLA-C-restricted CMV clonotypes gave the most frequent clonotype in two of eight donors.

MiXCR, run by TCRdb on the reads, gives a single entry per CDR3 protein. Among 350,000 to 400,000 distinct CDR3 sequences listed, about a third were seen once. This clonotype was counted only a few times. As yet, its antigen is unknown. The material sequenced was cultured PBMCs, taken from culture after CMV antigen stimulation. The source of this sequence is a human donor in good health (CMV status not recorded). Some clones in this sample may be carry-over from other donors' samples.

CDR3 sequence reads: CASSYSAGDSYNEQFF. CDR3 nucleotide sequence: TGTGCCAGCAGTTACTCTGCGGGAGACTCCTACAATGAGCAGTTCTTC. The chain couples TRBV6-8 to TRBJ2-1; 7 positions agree with TRBD2. CDR1 MNHGY and CDR2 SAAAGT come from the germline V gene. V gave up 0 bases and J gave up 0 bases; unmatched junction bases: 2. CDR3 length equals 16 residues.